This TCR beta chain was identified during a study of cytomegalovirus exposure and HLA in healthy donors. PCR used 60 Vbeta primers and 13 Jbeta primers. Source study methods: In a later analysis, of some 80 million unique beta chains, some 10 million appeared in at least two donors. The protocol was immunoSEQ multiplex PCR, while the TCRdb copy is restricted to in-frame clones and leaves out a portion. The D gene and trimming were derived from the DNA, and the V and J assignments and clone size from that table. The sample table sets out 95,000 to 150,000 clones. Details on this clone: Its antigen is still unknown.

The CDR3 is 13 residues long. V lost 8 bases, J lost 4 bases, and 12 bases lay in between. Per germline, CDR1 MNHNY and CDR2 SVGAGI (reference sequence). Findings and caveats of the study: Researchers reported from a later analysis that most CMV-associated TCR beta chains appeared HLA-restricted. Usually a TCR sequence was rare, but some public TCRs were found in many donors. Sequencing likely caused a cluster of highly shared sequence variants.

The sequence derives from a man aged 18 to 35 in good health and CMV-seronegative. The specimen sequenced was PBMCs. The genes are TRBV6-6 and TRBJ1-5; D may be TRBD1 (6 bases). CDR3 in DNA: TGTGCCAGCTCGTACAGGGAAAATCAGCCCCAGCATTTT. Amino acid sequence: CASSYRENQPQHF.